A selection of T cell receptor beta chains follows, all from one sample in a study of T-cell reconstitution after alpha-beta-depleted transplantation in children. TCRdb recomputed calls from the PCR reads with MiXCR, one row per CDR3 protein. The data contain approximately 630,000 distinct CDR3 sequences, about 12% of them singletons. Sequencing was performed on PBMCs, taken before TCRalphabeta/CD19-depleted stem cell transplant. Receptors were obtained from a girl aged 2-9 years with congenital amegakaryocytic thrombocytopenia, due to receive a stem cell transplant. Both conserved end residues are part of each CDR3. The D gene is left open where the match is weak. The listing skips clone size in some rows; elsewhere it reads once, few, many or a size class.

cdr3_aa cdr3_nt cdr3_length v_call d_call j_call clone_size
CASSQNTHNEQFF TGTGCCAGCAGCCAGAATACTCACAATGAGCAGTTCTTC 13 TRBV3-1 . TRBJ2-1 many
CASSSPGLAGVGTDTQYF TGTGCCAGCAGCTCACCGGGACTAGCGGGAGTCGGGACAGATACGCAGTATTTT 18 TRBV5-4 TRBD2 TRBJ2-3 many
CSVEVPATSGYEQYF TGCAGCGTTGAAGTCCCCGCGACTAGCGGCTACGAGCAGTACTTC 15 TRBV29-1 TRBD2 TRBJ2-7 many
CASSLEWFGAGGANEQFF TGCGCCAGCAGCTTGGAGTGGTTTGGAGCGGGAGGAGCCAATGAGCAGTTCTTC 18 TRBV5-1 TRBD2 TRBJ2-1 few
CSVLGAGYPSYTDTQYF TGCAGCGTCCTCGGGGCAGGTTACCCCTCCTACACAGATACGCAGTATTTT 17 TRBV29-1 . TRBJ2-3 many
CASWRGSSNEQFF TGTGCCAGCTGGCGCGGGAGCTCCAATGAGCAGTTCTTC 13 TRBV6-1 TRBD2 TRBJ2-1 .
CASSPQGVFPFF TGTGCCAGCAGCCCTCAGGGGGTCTTCCCTTTCTTT 12 TRBV5-6 TRBD1 TRBJ1-1 many
CAWSADRGYGYTF TGTGCCTGGAGTGCGGACAGGGGCTATGGCTACACCTTC 13 TRBV30 TRBD1 TRBJ1-2 many
CSVVQDPNTEAFF TGCAGCGTTGTACAGGACCCGAACACTGAAGCTTTCTTT 13 TRBV29-1 . TRBJ1-1 few
CASSFARMNTEAFF TGTGCCAGCAGTTTCGCTAGAATGAACACTGAAGCTTTCTTT 14 TRBV12-3/TRBV12-4 . TRBJ1-1 many
CASSLYRDTHYEQYF TGTGCCAGCAGCTTGTACCGGGACACCCACTACGAGCAGTACTTC 15 TRBV5-6 . TRBJ2-7 .
CSAGGATSGRITDTQYF TGCAGTGCCGGGGGGGCGACTAGCGGGAGGATCACAGATACGCAGTATTTT 17 TRBV20-1 TRBD2 TRBJ2-3 .
CASKDSGTGVDTQYF TGTGCCAGCAAGGATTCCGGGACAGGGGTAGATACGCAGTATTTT 15 TRBV28 TRBD1 TRBJ2-3 many
CASNLQGSPQYF TGTGCCAGCAATCTACAGGGATCGCCGCAGTATTTT 12 TRBV6-6 . TRBJ2-3 few
CASSLNWPSGNYEQYF TGCGCCAGCAGCTTGAATTGGCCTAGCGGGAATTACGAGCAGTACTTC 16 TRBV5-1 TRBD2 TRBJ2-7 many
CASRPGQGSEQYF TGCGCCAGCAGACCGGGACAGGGCTCCGAGCAGTACTTC 13 TRBV5-1 TRBD1 TRBJ2-7 .
CATSREEVLAGGSSYNEQFF TGTGCCACCAGCAGAGAAGAAGTTCTAGCGGGAGGGAGCTCCTACAATGAGCAGTTCTTC 20 TRBV15 TRBD2 TRBJ2-1 few
CSAGTSGRGSSYNEQFF TGCAGTGCTGGGACTAGCGGGAGGGGAAGCTCCTACAATGAGCAGTTCTTC 17 TRBV20-1 TRBD2 TRBJ2-1 .
CASSLTGEAQETQYF TGCGCCAGCAGCTTGACGGGAGAAGCTCAAGAGACCCAGTACTTC 15 TRBV5-1 . TRBJ2-5 few
CASSQAGAFGEKLFF TGCGCCAGCAGCCAAGCAGGGGCTTTCGGAGAAAAACTGTTTTTT 15 TRBV4-1 . TRBJ1-4 many
CASNNRDRGEFEQYF TGTGCCAGCAACAACCGGGACAGGGGCGAGTTCGAGCAGTACTTC 15 TRBV9 TRBD1 TRBJ2-7 few
CATSRPLAGFISETQYF TGTGCCACCAGCAGACCCCTAGCGGGATTCATTTCAGAGACCCAGTACTTC 17 TRBV15 TRBD2 TRBJ2-5 few
CASSLMGASNQPQHF TGTGCCAGCAGTTTAATGGGGGCCAGCAATCAGCCCCAGCATTTT 15 TRBV12-3/TRBV12-4 . TRBJ1-5 many
CASSQRLAGVDTQYF TGTGCCAGCTCACAACGACTAGCGGGAGTGGATACGCAGTATTTT 15 TRBV18 TRBD2 TRBJ2-3 .
CSASGRAFSYNEQFF TGCAGTGCTAGCGGGAGGGCTTTCTCCTACAATGAGCAGTTCTTC 15 TRBV20-1 TRBD2 TRBJ2-1 many
CASSLLALADTQYF TGTGCCAGCAGCTTACTAGCGTTGGCAGATACGCAGTATTTT 14 TRBV7-9 . TRBJ2-3 few
CASSLLFGGELFF TGCGCCAGCAGCTTGTTATTCGGCGGGGAGCTGTTTTTT 13 TRBV5-1 . TRBJ2-2 .
CASSQGSAVLLAETQYF TGTGCCAGCAGCCAAGGAAGCGCAGTTCTTCTCGCGGAGACCCAGTACTTC 17 TRBV3-1 . TRBJ2-5 many
CASSYSIEQYTGELFF TGTGCCAGCAGTTACTCGATAGAACAGTACACCGGGGAGCTGTTTTTT 16 TRBV6-5 . TRBJ2-2 .